The source of this TCR beta chain is a study of a mutant IDH1 vaccine in newly diagnosed glioma. Overall study: Vaccination followed radiotherapy alone by 4-6 weeks, or accompanied temozolomide cycles. Receipt of radiotherapy, temozolomide, or both preceded the study, and most received both.

Sequencing used immunoSEQ multiplex PCR; TCRdb keeps in-frame clones, though not all of them. The sample records tens of thousands of clones, about 79% being singletons. On this clone: Its specificity is unknown.

J was trimmed by 1 base and V by 7 bases; bases with no gene match: 2. The CDR3 consists of 14 residues. CDR1 and CDR2 from the germline V gene are MNHNS and SASEGT. Time point defined: week 35, safety follow-up. In every dose of vaccine, 300 ug of mutant IDH1 20-mer peptide was given alongside topical imiquimod. New IDH1-mutant, ATRX-lost WHO grade 3 or 4 astrocytomas occurred in donors. Sequencing used PBMCs, obtained from a glioma patient whose treatment included an IDH1 peptide vaccine. The chain links TRBV6-1 to TRBJ2-3, with 10 bases matching TRBD2. This clonotype was sampled from a man aged 40-55 years with glioma. CDR3 amino acids: CASNGLAGTDTQYF. The CDR3 DNA follows: TGTGCCAGCAACGGACTAGCGGGCACAGATACGCAGTATTTT.